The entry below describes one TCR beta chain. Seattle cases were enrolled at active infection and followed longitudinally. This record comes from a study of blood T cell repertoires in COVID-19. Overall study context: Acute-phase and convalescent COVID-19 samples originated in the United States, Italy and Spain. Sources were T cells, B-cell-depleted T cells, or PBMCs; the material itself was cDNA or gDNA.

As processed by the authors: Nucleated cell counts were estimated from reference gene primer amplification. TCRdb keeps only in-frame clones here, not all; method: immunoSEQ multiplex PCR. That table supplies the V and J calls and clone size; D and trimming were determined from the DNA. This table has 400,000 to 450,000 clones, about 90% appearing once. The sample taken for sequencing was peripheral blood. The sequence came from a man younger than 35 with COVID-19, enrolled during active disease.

CDR3 nucleotides: TGTGCCACCAGTGATGCAGGGGTTCAAGAGACCCAGTACTTC. This sequence encodes CATSDAGVQETQYF. This chain uses TRBV24-1 with TRBJ2-5; tentative D call: TRBD1 (6 bases). Deletions cut 3 bases from V and 2 bases from J, with 9 bases between. This CDR3 is built from 14 residues. The germline gives CDR1 KGHDR, CDR2 SFDVKD.